These 10 T cell receptor beta chains share one sample of origin, sequenced in a study of vaccination and CD4 T cells after COVID-19. Specified treatment: approximately 10-day PBMC culture with coronavirus spike peptide pools or control peptides (ViraFEST assay). These TCRs are of unknown antigen specificity. Sequencing of cultured CD4+ T cell DNA used the Oncomine TCR Beta short-read assay. TCRdb itself ran the PCR reads through MiXCR, one entry per CDR3 protein. The table lists around 14,000 distinct CDR3 sequences, around 56% of them singletons. What was sequenced was CD4+ T cells from blood, cultured in vitro. These receptor sequences come from a human donor who had recovered from COVID-19.

V gene TRBV20-1 combines with J gene TRBJ2-5, with TRBD2 matching 12 bases. From germline, CDR1 is DFQATT and CDR2 SNEGSKA (reference sequence). J lost 4 bases, V lost 1 base, and 16 bases had no gene match. This CDR3 region has 19 residues. The CDR3 nucleotides are TGCAGTGCTAGAGTTTCGAGGCTAGCGGGAGGGCTGGGGGGAGAGACCCAGTACTTC. Its protein product is CSARVSRLAGGLGGETQYF.

This chain uses TRBV12-3 or TRBV12-4 with TRBJ2-2; a weak D match, TRBD1 (6 bases). Trimming cost V 4 bases and J 3 bases, with 18 bases left between them. This CDR3 is 17 amino acids long. CDR3 protein: CASSSLQGRGDTGELFF. DNA of the CDR3: TGTGCCAGCAGTTCACTCCAGGGGCGAGGCGACACCGGGGAGCTGTTTTTT.

The chain employs TRBV2 and TRBJ2-1, with D possibly matching TRBD2 (5 bases). The V and J ends lost 8 bases and 9 bases respectively, with 14 bases between them. The CDR3 runs 12 residues. CDR1 SNHLY and CDR2 FYNNEI come from the germline V gene. DNA for the CDR3: TGTGCCAGCCGGCGGGCATCCTCTGAGCAGTTCTTC. Translation: CASRRASSEQFF. Complete variable domain (other parts from reference TRBV2 and TRBJ2-1): EPEVTQTPSHQVTQMGQEVILRCVPISNHLYFYWYRQILGQKVEFLVSFYNNEISEKSEIFDDQFSVERPDGSNFTLKIRSTKLEDSAMYFCASRRASSEQFFGPGTRLTVL.

The rearrangement links TRBV2 to TRBJ1-1, with 9 bases matching TRBD1. The trim removed 6 bases at V and 6 bases at J, leaving 8 bases unmatched. Looked up from germline, CDR1 is SNHLY and CDR2 is FYNNEI. This CDR3 spans 14 amino acids. DNA of the CDR3: TGTGCCAGCAGACGACAGGGGGTCGGGTCTGAAGCTTTCTTT. Translation gives CASRRQGVGSEAFF. The full variable domain, in which reference TRBV2 and TRBJ1-1 provide the parts outside the CDR3, is EPEVTQTPSHQVTQMGQEVILRCVPISNHLYFYWYRQILGQKVEFLVSFYNNEISEKSEIFDDQFSVERPDGSNFTLKIRSTKLEDSAMYFCASRRQGVGSEAFFGQGTRLTVV.

The J gene is TRBJ1-5, the V gene TRBV6-5; D might be TRBD1 (6 bases). V lost 0 bases, J lost 0 bases, and 9 bases lay in between. This CDR3 region has 16 residues. Germline lookup yields CDR1 MNHEY and CDR2 SVGAGI. The CDR3 is CASSYSGGYSNQPQHF. The CDR3 DNA is TGTGCCAGCAGTTACTCGGGGGGCTATAGCAATCAGCCCCAGCATTTT.

The chain employs TRBV7-2 and TRBJ2-1; 11 bases agree with TRBD2. CDR1 and CDR2 from the germline V gene are SGHTA and FQGNSA. This CDR3 is 16 amino acids long. J gave up 6 bases and V 4 bases, and 8 bases lay outside the gene matches. DNA of the CDR3: TGTGCCAGCAGCTCCCGACTAGCGGGATCGGTCAATGAGCAGTTCTTC. Translated, it gives CASSSRLAGSVNEQFF.

This chain uses TRBV7-3 with TRBJ2-1; 7 bases are a match to TRBD1. The V gene end was trimmed by 6 bases and the J gene end by 4 bases; junction bases not matched to a gene: 3. Germline lookup yields CDR1 SGHTA and CDR2 FQGTGA. This CDR3 contains 13 residues. CDR3: CASSQQGYNEQFF. Here the CDR3 DNA reads TGTGCCAGCAGTCAACAGGGGTACAATGAGCAGTTCTTC.

In this sample, this clonotype turned up a few times. The chain employs TRBV5-1 and TRBJ2-2, with 7 bases aligning to TRBD1. The CDR3 consists of 15 residues. From germline, CDR1 is SGHRS and CDR2 YFSETQ. The junction had 9 bases not matched to a gene; V was cut back by 4 bases and J by 6 bases. In DNA, the CDR3 is TGCGCCAGCAGCCAGAGAAGTACAGGGGCCGGGGAGCTGTTTTTT. It is translated as CASSQRSTGAGELFF.

The rearrangement links TRBV7-8 to TRBJ1-5; D gene uncertain. The CDR3 is made up of 14 amino acids. Germline CDR1 is SGHVS and CDR2 is FQNEAQ. Trimming left V 4 bases short and J 0 bases short, with 7 bases between. The CDR3 nucleotides read TGTGCCAGCAGCTGGCAGGATAGCAATCAGCCCCAGCATTTT. It translates to CASSWQDSNQPQHF.

This clonotype was recorded a few times. This chain links TRBV20-1 with TRBJ2-5; 12 bases align to TRBD2. CDR1 and CDR2 (germline): DFQATT, SNEGSKA (reference sequence). J gave up 5 bases and V 3 bases, and 10 bases lay outside the gene matches. CDR3 length: 16 amino acids. The CDR3, as DNA: TGCAGTGCTAGTTTGGTTTTCGGACTAGCGGGGGAGACCCAGTACTTC. It codes for CSASLVFGLAGETQYF.